The rows below give T cell receptor beta chains drawn from one sample of a study of blood T cell repertoires in COVID-19. Profiled with immunoSEQ multiplex PCR; TCRdb holds only in-frame clones, not every one. The data hold approximately 400,000 clones, with more than 75% observed a single time. Material for sequencing was PBMCs or T cells enriched from blood (not recorded which). All receptors derive from a woman aged 18 to 35 who had recovered from COVID-19. Both conserved end residues are part of each CDR3. Fields, in order: clone size, D gene, V gene, J gene, CDR3 DNA, CDR3 protein. D genes are given only for firm matches. Size values are once, few and many counts, or a class for expanded clones, and some rows have none.

NA,NA,TRBV2,TRBJ1-1,TGTGCCAGCAGCCGGCGAGGGTGGGACACTGAAGCTTTCTTT,CASSRRGWDTEAFF
NA,NA,TRBV9,TRBJ2-3,TGTGCCAGCAGCGTATCTACGGGTGATACGCAGTATTTT,CASSVSTGDTQYF
NA,TRBD1,TRBV30,TRBJ1-1,TGTGCCTGGAGTTACCTTCTGACAGGGTCGGGCACTGAAGCTTTCTTT,CAWSYLLTGSGTEAFF
NA,NA,TRBV15,TRBJ2-7,TGTGCCACCAGCGGCGGGACCACCTACGAGCAGTACTTC,CATSGGTTYEQYF
NA,NA,TRBV18,TRBJ1-1,TGTGCCAGCTCCGGGGGGGAAACTGAAGCTTTCTTT,CASSGGETEAFF
NA,TRBD2,TRBV5-4,TRBJ2-3,TGTGCCAGCAGCTTGAGGCGGGGGGGCGTTGGTACGCAGTATTTT,CASSLRRGGVGTQYF
NA,TRBD1,TRBV11-2,TRBJ1-4,TGTGCCAGCAGCTTAGCAGGGGGCGGTGAAAAACTGTTTTTT,CASSLAGGGEKLFF
NA,TRBD2,TRBV5-1,TRBJ2-3,TGCGCCAGCAGCTGGGGACTAGCGGGGGATCGAGATACGCAGTATTTT,CASSWGLAGDRDTQYF
NA,NA,TRBV6-4,TRBJ1-2,TGTGCCAGCAGTGCCCTACCACAGGGAACCTATGGCTACACCTTC,CASSALPQGTYGYTF
NA,NA,TRBV5-4,TRBJ1-2,TGTGCCAGCAGCTTGGGGCAGGCCCTACTCTACACCTTC,CASSLGQALLYTF
few,NA,TRBV7-2,TRBJ1-6,TGTGCCAGCGCCGCGGGGGCTCACAATTCACCCCTCCACTTT,CASAAGAHNSPLHF
NA,NA,TRBV7-2,TRBJ1-2,TGTGCCAGCAGCTTAGACCGGGGGAAGGGTGGCTACACCTTC,CASSLDRGKGGYTF
NA,NA,TRBV11-2,TRBJ2-7,TGTGCCAGCAGCCCAAGGGGGTCGGCAGGGTCCCACGGACCTTACGAGCAGTACTTC,CASSPRGSAGSHGPYEQYF
NA,TRBD1,TRBV6-5,TRBJ1-2,TGTGCCAGCAGTTGGGACAGGACTAACTATGGCTACACCTTC,CASSWDRTNYGYTF
NA,NA,TRBV2,TRBJ1-1,TGTGCCAGCAGGAATGTGGGGCCCACTGAAGCTTTCTTT,CASRNVGPTEAFF
NA,TRBD1,TRBV28,TRBJ1-5,TGTGCCAGCAGTCTAATCGGGACAGGGTGGGCCGGCAATCAGCCCCAGCATTTT,CASSLIGTGWAGNQPQHF
NA,NA,TRBV10-2,TRBJ2-2,TGCGCCAGCAGGGGGCCCACCGGGGAGCTGTTTTTT,CASRGPTGELFF
NA,NA,TRBV18,TRBJ1-5,TGTGCCAGCTCACCACGGTCCCCAGGGCCAGATATCAATCAGCCCCAGCATTTT,CASSPRSPGPDINQPQHF
NA,TRBD1,TRBV5-1,TRBJ2-1,TGCGCCAGCAGCTTGCAGGGGGCCCGTAAGAATGAGCAGTTCTTC,CASSLQGARKNEQFF
NA,TRBD2,TRBV6-6,TRBJ2-7,TGTGCCAGCAAACCGGGAGAGGGAGGGTACTCCTACGAGCAGTACTTC,CASKPGEGGYSYEQYF
NA,NA,TRBV19,TRBJ1-4,TGTGCCAGTAGTTTCACACAGGGTAGGAAAAATGAAAAACTGTTTTTT,CASSFTQGRKNEKLFF